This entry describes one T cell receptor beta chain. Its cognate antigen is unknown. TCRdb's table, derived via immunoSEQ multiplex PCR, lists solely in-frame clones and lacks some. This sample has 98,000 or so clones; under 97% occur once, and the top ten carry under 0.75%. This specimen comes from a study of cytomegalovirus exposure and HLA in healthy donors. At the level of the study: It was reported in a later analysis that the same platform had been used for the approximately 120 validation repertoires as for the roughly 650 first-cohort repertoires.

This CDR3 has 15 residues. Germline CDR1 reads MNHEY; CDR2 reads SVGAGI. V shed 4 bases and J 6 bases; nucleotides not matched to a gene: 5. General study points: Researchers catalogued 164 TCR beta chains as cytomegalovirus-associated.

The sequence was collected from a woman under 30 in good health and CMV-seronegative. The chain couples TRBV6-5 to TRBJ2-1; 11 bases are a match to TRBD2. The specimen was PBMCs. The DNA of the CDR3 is TGTGCCAGCAGTTTTGCCGGGACTAGCGGCAATGAGCAGTTCTTC. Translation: CASSFAGTSGNEQFF.